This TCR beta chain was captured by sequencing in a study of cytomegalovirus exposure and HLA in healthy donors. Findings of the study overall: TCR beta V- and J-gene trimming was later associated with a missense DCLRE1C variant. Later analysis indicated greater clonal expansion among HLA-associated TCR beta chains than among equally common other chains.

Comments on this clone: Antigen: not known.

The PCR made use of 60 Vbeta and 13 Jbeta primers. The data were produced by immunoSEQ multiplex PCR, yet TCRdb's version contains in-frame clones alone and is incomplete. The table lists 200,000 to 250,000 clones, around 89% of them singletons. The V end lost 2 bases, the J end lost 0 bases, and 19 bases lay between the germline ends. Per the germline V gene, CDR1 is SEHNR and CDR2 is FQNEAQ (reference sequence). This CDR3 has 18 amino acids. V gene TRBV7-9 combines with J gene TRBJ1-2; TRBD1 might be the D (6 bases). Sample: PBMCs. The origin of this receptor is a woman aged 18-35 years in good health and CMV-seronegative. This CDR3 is CASSLRTASHIPNYGYTF. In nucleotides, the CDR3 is TGTGCCAGCAGCTTAAGGACAGCCAGTCATATCCCTAACTATGGCTACACCTTC.